This is a list of T cell receptor beta chains from one sample in a study of sequential checkpoint blockade in melanoma. TCRdb's copy holds only in-frame clones and misses some; the assay was immunoSEQ multiplex PCR. Of 8,000 to 10,000 clones in the sample, 20% to 30% were seen once. The input for sequencing was tumor tissue (inferred from file names), taken from a patient given nivolumab and ipilimumab in sequence. The receptors here all came from a human donor with melanoma. The CDR3 runs from the conserved cysteine through the conserved F or W. A D gene is named only where the DNA matches it firmly. Clone size is not always given. Where it is, it says once, few, many or a class for expanded clones.

TRBJ2-1 TRBV30 TRBD2 . TGTGCCTGGACGACTAGCGGGAGAAATGAGCAGTTCTTC CAWTTSGRNEQFF
TRBJ2-2 TRBV6-8 TRBD2 . TGTGCCAGCAGTTACTCGACAGCGGGAGGGGCCGGGGAGCTGTTTTTT CASSYSTAGGAGELFF
TRBJ2-2 TRBV16 . few TGTGCCAGCAGCCAAATGCTAGCGAGCACCGGGGAGCTGTTTTTT CASSQMLASTGELFF
TRBJ1-1 TRBV14 TRBD1 . TGTGCCAGCAGCCAAAGACAGGGCGGAACTGAAGCTTTCTTT CASSQRQGGTEAFF
TRBJ2-2 TRBV28 . medium-sized TGTGCCAGCGGATTCCCCTTGGGGGCTAGGAAGGACACCGGGGAGCTGTTTTTT CASGFPLGARKDTGELFF
TRBJ2-1 TRBV18 . . TGTGCCAGCTCACCACCGCGGCAGGGCTCCTACAATGAGCAGTTCTTC CASSPPRQGSYNEQFF
TRBJ2-1 TRBV10-1 TRBD2 . TGCGCCAGCAGTGAGTCAGGGAGGACTAGCGGGATCTACAATGAGCAGTTCTTC CASSESGRTSGIYNEQFF
TRBJ2-1 TRBV30 TRBD2 once TGTGCCTGGAGTCCGCCGGGACTAGCGGGAGGGAGAGGCAATGAGCAGTTCTTC CAWSPPGLAGGRGNEQFF
TRBJ2-1 TRBV18 . . TGTGCCAGCTCACCACCAGCGGCAGATCCCTACAATGAGCAGTTCTTC CASSPPAADPYNEQFF
TRBJ2-1 TRBV14 TRBD2 . TGTGCCAGCAGCCCCGGGACTAGCGTAGACAATGAGCAGTTCTTC CASSPGTSVDNEQFF
TRBJ2-3 TRBV7-6 . . TGTGCCAGCAGCCTGACCGTATTGAAGGGGGCAGATACGCAGTATTTT CASSLTVLKGADTQYF
TRBJ2-7 TRBV11-3 TRBD2 many TGTGCCAGCAGCTCAAGCGGGACTAGCTACCGCTACGAGCAGTACTTC CASSSSGTSYRYEQYF
TRBJ2-1 TRBV10-2 TRBD2 . TGCGCCAGCAGTGTCAGCGGGGGGAGCTCCTACAATGAGCAGTTCTTC CASSVSGGSSYNEQFF
TRBJ2-5 TRBV28 . . TGTGCCAGCAGTTTATATCTGGGGCAGGTGACCCAGTACTTC CASSLYLGQVTQYF
TRBJ2-1 TRBV19 TRBD2 once TGTGCCAGTAGTACCTTAGCGGGGTACAATGAGCAGTTCTTC CASSTLAGYNEQFF
TRBJ1-6 TRBV23-1 . . TGCGCCAGCAGGCGACGGGGGCTAGATAATTCACCCCTCCACTTT CASRRRGLDNSPLHF
TRBJ2-5 TRBV11-3 TRBD1 many TGTGCCAGCAGCTCCGACAGGGGGGGAGAGACCCAGTACTTC CASSSDRGGETQYF
TRBJ2-3 TRBV4-1 TRBD2 few TGCGCCAGCAGCGGGTCTACTAGCGGGAGGGGATATACGCAGTATTTT CASSGSTSGRGYTQYF
TRBJ2-2 TRBV6-8 . few TGTGCCAGCAGTCTGACAAACACCGGGGAGCTGTTTTTT CASSLTNTGELFF
TRBJ2-5 TRBV29-1 . . TGCAGCGCCCTGTTGGAGAAAGCCCCAGAGACCCAGTACTTC CSALLEKAPETQYF
TRBJ2-6 TRBV6-8 TRBD1 . TGTGCCAGCAGGCGGACTCAGGGGGCCGTTTATGGGGCCAACGTCCTGACTTTC CASRRTQGAVYGANVLTF
TRBJ2-1 TRBV30 TRBD2 . TGTGCCTGTGACGCCGGGACTAGTGAGTCCCGGCAGTTCTTC CACDAGTSESRQFF
TRBJ2-2 TRBV7-7 . . TGTGCCAGCAGCGCGACGGTTGGGAAGGGCCCCACCGGGGAGCTGTTTTTT CASSATVGKGPTGELFF
TRBJ2-1 TRBV30 . . TGTGCCTGGAGTGTCCGGTACAATGAGCAGTTCTTC CAWSVRYNEQFF
TRBJ1-2 TRBV12-2 . many TGTGCCATCCTAGGGGGGGCCGACCCCCTTGGCTACACCTTC CAILGGADPLGYTF
TRBJ2-3 TRBV9 . few TGTGCCAGCGCGATGTATGGGGAAGATAGATGGGATACGCAGTATTTT CASAMYGEDRWDTQYF
TRBJ1-6 TRBV11-3 . few TGTGCCAGCAGCTTAGGCGGCGGCGGGTCACCCCTCCACTTT CASSLGGGGSPLHF
TRBJ2-7 TRBV30 . few TGTGCCTGGAGTAGAGGGGCTTTAGGGGAGCAGTACTTC CAWSRGALGEQYF
TRBJ2-1 TRBV25-1 . . TGTGCCAGCAGTGATTCGTTGGTAGCGGATGTCTACAATGAGCAGTTCTTC CASSDSLVADVYNEQFF